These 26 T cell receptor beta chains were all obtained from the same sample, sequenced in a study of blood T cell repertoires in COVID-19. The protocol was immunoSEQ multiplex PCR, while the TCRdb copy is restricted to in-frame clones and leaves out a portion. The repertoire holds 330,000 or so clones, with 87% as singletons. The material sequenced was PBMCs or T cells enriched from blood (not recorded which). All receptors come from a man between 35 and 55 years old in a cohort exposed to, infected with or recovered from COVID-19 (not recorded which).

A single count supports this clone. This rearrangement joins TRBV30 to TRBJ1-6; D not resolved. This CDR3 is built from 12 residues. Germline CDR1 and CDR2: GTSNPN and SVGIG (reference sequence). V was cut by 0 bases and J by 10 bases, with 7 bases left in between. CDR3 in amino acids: CAWSVVSSPLHF. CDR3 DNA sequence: TGTGCCTGGAGTGTTGTTAGCTCACCCCTCCACTTT. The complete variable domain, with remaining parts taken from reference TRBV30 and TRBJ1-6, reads SQTIHQWPATLVQPVGSPLSLECTVEGTSNPNLYWYRQAAGRGLQLLFYSVGIGQISSEVPQNLSASRPQDRQFILSSKKLLLSDSGFYLCAWSVVSSPLHFGNGTRLTVT.

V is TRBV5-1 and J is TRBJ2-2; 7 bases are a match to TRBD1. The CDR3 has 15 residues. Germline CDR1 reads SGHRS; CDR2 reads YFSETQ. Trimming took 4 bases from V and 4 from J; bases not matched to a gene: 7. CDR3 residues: CASSGASGGTGELFF. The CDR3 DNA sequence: TGCGCCAGCAGCGGGGCATCAGGGGGCACCGGGGAGCTGTTTTTT.

CDR3 nucleotide sequence: TGCGCCAGCAGCATACGGACAGATTATAGCAATCAGCCCCAGCATTTT. Protein: CASSIRTDYSNQPQHF. The V call is TRBV5-1, the J call TRBJ1-5; tentatively, D is TRBD1 (6 bases). With 4 bases removed from V and 0 bases from J, the gap between germline ends came to 14 bases. The CDR3 has 16 amino acids. The germline CDR1 and CDR2 sequences are SGHRS and YFSETQ.

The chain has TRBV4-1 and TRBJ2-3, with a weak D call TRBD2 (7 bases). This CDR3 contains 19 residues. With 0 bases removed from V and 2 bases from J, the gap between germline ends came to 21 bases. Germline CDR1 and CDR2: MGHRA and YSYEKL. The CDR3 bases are TGCGCCAGCAGCCAAGACCCCCCAAGGGGGGCGGGGGACACAGATACGCAGTATTTT. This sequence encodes CASSQDPPRGAGDTDTQYF.

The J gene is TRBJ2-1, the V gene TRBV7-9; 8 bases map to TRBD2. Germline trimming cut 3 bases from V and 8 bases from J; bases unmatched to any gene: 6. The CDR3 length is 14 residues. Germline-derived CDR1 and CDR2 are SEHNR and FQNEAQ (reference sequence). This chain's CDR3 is CASSFSGSGHEQFF. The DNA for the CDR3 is TGTGCCAGCAGCTTCAGCGGGAGTGGTCATGAGCAGTTCTTC.

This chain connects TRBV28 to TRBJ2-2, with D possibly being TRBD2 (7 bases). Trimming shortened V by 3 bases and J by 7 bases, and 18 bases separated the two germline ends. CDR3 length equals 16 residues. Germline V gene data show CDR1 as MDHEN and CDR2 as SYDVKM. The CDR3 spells CASSFPGLGGNGELFF. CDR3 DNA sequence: TGTGCCAGCAGTTTCCCAGGACTAGGGGGGAACGGGGAGCTGTTTTTT.

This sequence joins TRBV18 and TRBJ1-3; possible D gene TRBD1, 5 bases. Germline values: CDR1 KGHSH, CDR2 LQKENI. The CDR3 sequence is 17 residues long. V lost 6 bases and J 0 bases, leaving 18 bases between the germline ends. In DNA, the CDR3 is TGTGCCAGCTCTCCATTCCAACAGGCAACCTCTGGAAACACCATATATTTT. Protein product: CASSPFQQATSGNTIYF.

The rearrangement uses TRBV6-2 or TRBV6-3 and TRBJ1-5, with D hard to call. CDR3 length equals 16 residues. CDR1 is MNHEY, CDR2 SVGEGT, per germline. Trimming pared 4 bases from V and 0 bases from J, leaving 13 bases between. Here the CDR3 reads CASSSHRPNSNQPQHF. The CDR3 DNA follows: TGTGCCAGCAGTTCGCACAGACCCAATAGCAATCAGCCCCAGCATTTT.

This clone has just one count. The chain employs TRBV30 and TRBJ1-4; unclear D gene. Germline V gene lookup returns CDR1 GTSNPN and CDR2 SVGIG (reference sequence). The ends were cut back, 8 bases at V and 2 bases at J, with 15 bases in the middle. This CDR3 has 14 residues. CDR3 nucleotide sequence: TGTGCCGTAAACCCGGGGAGTACTAATGAAAAACTGTTTTTT. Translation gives CAVNPGSTNEKLFF.

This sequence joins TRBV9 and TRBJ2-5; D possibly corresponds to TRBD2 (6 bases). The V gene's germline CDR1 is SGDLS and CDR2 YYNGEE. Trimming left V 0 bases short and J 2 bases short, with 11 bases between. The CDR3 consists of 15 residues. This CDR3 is CASSVAGLTQETQYF. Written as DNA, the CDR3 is TGTGCCAGCAGCGTAGCGGGACTGACGCAAGAGACCCAGTACTTC.

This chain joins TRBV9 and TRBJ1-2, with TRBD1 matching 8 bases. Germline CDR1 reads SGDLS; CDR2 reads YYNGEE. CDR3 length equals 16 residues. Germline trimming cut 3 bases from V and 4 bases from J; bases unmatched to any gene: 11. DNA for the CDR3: TGTGCCAGCAGCGCCCACCCGGACAGGGTCGGCTATGGCTACACCTTC. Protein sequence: CASSAHPDRVGYGYTF.

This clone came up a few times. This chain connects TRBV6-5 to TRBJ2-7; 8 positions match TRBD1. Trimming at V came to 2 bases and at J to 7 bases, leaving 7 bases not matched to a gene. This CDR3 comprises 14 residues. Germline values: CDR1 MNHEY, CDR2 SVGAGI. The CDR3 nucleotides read TGTGCCAGCAGTTACGGGCAGGGGGCTAAGGAGCAGTACTTC. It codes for CASSYGQGAKEQYF.

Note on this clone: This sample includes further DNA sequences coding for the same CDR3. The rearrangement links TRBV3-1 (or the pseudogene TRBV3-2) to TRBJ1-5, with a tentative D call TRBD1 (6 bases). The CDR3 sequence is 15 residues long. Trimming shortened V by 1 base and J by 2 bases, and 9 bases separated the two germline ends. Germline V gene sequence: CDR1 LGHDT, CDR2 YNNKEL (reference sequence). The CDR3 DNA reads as TGTGCCAGCAGCCAAGGAACAGGGCGCAATCAGCCCCAGCATTTT. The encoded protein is CASSQGTGRNQPQHF.

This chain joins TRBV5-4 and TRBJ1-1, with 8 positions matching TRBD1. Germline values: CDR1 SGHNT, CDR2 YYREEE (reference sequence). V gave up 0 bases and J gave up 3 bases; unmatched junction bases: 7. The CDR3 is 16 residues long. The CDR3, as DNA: TGTGCCAGCAGCTTGGCCCTGACAGGGGTCGACACTGAAGCTTTCTTT. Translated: CASSLALTGVDTEAFF. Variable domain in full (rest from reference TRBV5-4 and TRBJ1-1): ETGVTQSPTHLIKTRGQQVTLRCSSQSGHNTVSWYQQALGQGPQFIFQYYREEENGRGNFPPRFSGLQFPNYSSELNVNALELDDSALYLCASSLALTGVDTEAFFGQGTRLTVV.

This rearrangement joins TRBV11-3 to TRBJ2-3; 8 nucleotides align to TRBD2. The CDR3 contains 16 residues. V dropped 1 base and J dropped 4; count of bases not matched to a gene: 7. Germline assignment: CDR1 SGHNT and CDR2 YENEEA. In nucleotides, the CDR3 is TGTGCCAGCAGCTTAGGAGTCCCGGGACTAGCAGATACGCAGTATTTT. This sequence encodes CASSLGVPGLADTQYF.

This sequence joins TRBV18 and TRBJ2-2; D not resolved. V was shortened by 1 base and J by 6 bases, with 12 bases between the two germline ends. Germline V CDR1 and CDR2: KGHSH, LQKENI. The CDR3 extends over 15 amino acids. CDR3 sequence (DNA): TGTGCCAGCTCACCACGTCCGCAGGCAGCCGGGGAGCTGTTTTTT. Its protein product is CASSPRPQAAGELFF.

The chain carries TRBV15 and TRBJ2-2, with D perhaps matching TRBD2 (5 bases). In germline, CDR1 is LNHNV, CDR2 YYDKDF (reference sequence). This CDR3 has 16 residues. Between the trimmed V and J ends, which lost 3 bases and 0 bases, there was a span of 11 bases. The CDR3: CATSRDWPANTGELFF. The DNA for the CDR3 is TGTGCCACCAGCAGGGACTGGCCCGCGAACACCGGGGAGCTGTTTTTT.

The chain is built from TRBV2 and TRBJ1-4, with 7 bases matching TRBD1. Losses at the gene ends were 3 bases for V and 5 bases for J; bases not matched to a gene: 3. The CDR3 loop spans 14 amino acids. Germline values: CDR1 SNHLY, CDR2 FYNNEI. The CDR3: CASSDQQGNEKLFF. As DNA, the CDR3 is TGTGCCAGCAGTGACCAACAGGGGAATGAAAAACTGTTTTTT.

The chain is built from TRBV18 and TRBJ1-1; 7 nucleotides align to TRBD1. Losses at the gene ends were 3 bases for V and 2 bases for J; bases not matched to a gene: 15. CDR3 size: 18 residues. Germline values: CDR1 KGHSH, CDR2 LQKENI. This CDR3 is CASSPLEITGTDNTEAFF. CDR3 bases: TGTGCCAGCTCACCCCTCGAGATCACCGGGACAGATAACACTGAAGCTTTCTTT.

The CDR3 here is CASSVQGRGYEQYF. DNA for the CDR3: TGTGCCAGCAGCGTACAGGGTAGGGGCTACGAGCAGTACTTC. The chain joins TRBV7-9 to TRBJ2-7, with a possible D match to TRBD1 (6 bases). This CDR3 has 14 amino acids. Germline CDR1 is SEHNR and CDR2 is FQNEAQ (reference sequence). Trimming left V 5 bases short and J 3 bases short, with 14 bases between.

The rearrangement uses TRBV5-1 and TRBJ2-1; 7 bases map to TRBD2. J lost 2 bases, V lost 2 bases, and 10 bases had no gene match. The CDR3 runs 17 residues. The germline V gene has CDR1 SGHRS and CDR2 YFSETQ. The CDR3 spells CASSLTVSGIAYNEQFF. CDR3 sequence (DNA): TGCGCCAGCAGCTTAACTGTAAGCGGGATCGCCTACAATGAGCAGTTCTTC. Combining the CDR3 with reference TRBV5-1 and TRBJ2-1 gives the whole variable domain KAGVTQTPRYLIKTRGQQVTLSCSPISGHRSVSWYQQTPGQGLQFLFEYFSETQRNKGNFPGRFSGRQFSNSRSEMNVSTLELGDSALYLCASSLTVSGIAYNEQFFGPGTRLTVL.

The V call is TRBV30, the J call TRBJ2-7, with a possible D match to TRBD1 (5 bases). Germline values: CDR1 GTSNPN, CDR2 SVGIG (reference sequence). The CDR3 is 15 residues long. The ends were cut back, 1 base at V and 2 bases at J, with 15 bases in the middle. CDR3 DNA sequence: TGTGCCTGGAGTGCCTTTTCACAGGCTGCCTACGAGCAGTACTTC. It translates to CAWSAFSQAAYEQYF.

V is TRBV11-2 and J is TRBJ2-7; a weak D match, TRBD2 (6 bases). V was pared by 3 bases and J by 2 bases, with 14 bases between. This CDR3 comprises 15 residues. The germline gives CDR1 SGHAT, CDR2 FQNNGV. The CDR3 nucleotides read TGTGCCAGCAGCTTGGTGAGGCGGAGGGCCTACGAGCAGTACTTC. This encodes CASSLVRRRAYEQYF.

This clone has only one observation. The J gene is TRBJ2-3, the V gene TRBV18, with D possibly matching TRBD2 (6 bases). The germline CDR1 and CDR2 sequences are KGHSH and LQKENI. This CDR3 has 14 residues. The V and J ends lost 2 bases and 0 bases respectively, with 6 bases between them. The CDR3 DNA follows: TGTGCCAGCTCACCAAGCGGGAGCACAGATACGCAGTATTTT. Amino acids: CASSPSGSTDTQYF.

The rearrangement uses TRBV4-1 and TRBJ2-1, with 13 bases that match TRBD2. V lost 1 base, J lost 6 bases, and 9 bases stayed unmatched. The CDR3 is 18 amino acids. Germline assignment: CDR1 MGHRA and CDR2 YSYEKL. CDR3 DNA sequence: TGCGCCAGCAGCCAAGGCCGGGTGACTAGCGGGAGGACCAATGAGCAGTTCTTC. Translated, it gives CASSQGRVTSGRTNEQFF.

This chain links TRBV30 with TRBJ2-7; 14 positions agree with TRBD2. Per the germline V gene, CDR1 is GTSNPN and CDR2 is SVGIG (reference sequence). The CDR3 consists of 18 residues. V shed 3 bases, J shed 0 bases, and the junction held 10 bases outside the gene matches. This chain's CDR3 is CAWSLQGLAGGNSYEQYF. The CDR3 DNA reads TGTGCCTGGAGCCTCCAAGGACTAGCGGGGGGCAACTCCTACGAGCAGTACTTC.